Listed below are T cell receptor beta chains from one sample, sequenced in a study of beta chain features in type 1 diabetes. The protocol was immunoSEQ multiplex PCR, while the TCRdb copy is restricted to in-frame clones and leaves out a portion. The sample lists about 150,000 clones; about 9% were seen once. Sequencing was performed on central memory CD4+ T cells from blood. These receptors were taken from a woman aged 25 to 39 with type 1 diabetes. CDR3s include the opening cysteine and the closing phenylalanine or tryptophan. D genes are given only for firm matches. Size is omitted from some rows. Given values are once, few, many or a class for expanded clones.

few,TRBV19,TRBJ1-2,.,TGTGCCAGTACCGATCGGGGAGGGCTCTATGGCTACACCTTC,CASTDRGGLYGYTF
.,TRBV28,TRBJ2-3,TRBD2,TGTGCCAGTCAAGCGGGAGGAGGTTCAGATACGCAGTATTTT,CASQAGGGSDTQYF
.,TRBV30,TRBJ1-5,.,TGTGCCTGGAGTTTGAATAGGGGGGGTCAGCCCCAGCATTTT,CAWSLNRGGQPQHF
.,TRBV19,TRBJ1-2,.,TGTGCCAGTCGATACAGGGCTTTGGGCCTGGATGGCTACACCTTC,CASRYRALGLDGYTF
many,TRBV7-9,TRBJ1-2,.,TGTGCCAGCAGCTGGACAGTCCATGGCTACACCTTC,CASSWTVHGYTF
few,TRBV10-2,TRBJ2-5,TRBD1,TGCGCCAGCAGTGAGCCTCCGGGCCAGACAGGGGAGACCCAGTACTTC,CASSEPPGQTGETQYF
few,TRBV28,TRBJ2-7,.,TGTGCCAGCAGTCCAAACTACGAGCAGTACTTC,CASSPNYEQYF
few,TRBV5-1,TRBJ2-1,.,TGCGCCAGCACCGGGGGGGGACAGGGCAATGAGCAGTTCTTC,CASTGGGQGNEQFF
few,TRBV10-3,TRBJ2-1,TRBD1,TGTGCCATCAGGACAGGGGATAATGAGCAGTTCTTC,CAIRTGDNEQFF
.,TRBV7-3,TRBJ1-2,TRBD1,TGTGCCAGCAGCCCTAACCGGCGACAGGGAAGGGAAGGCTACACCTTC,CASSPNRRQGREGYTF
.,TRBV11-2,TRBJ2-1,.,TGTGCCAGCAGGGAGTTCCGCCGCGGGTACAATGAGCAGTTCTTC,CASREFRRGYNEQFF
few,TRBV5-1,TRBJ2-1,TRBD1,TGCGCCAGCAGCCCACAGGGGCCAGAATACAATGAGCAGTTCTTC,CASSPQGPEYNEQFF
.,TRBV29-1,TRBJ1-4,TRBD1,TGCAGCGTTGAAGGGACAGGGTCCGACGAAAAACTGTTTTTT,CSVEGTGSDEKLFF
.,TRBV20-1,TRBJ1-2,.,TGCAGTGTCAGGGGCAAGGGCTACACCTTC,CSVRGKGYTF
.,TRBV14,TRBJ1-1,TRBD1,TGTGCCAGCAGGCCGGGACAGGGGCTGGTCACTGAAGCTTTCTTT,CASRPGQGLVTEAFF